This TCR beta chain was recorded in a study of control samples from healthy donors and cancer patients. Sequencing used immunoSEQ multiplex PCR; TCRdb keeps in-frame clones, though not all of them. Of almost 90,000 clones detected, around nine tenths appear once; the ten largest clones hold roughly 21%. The CDR3 extends over 12 amino acids. Between the trimmed V and J ends, which lost 7 bases and 6 bases, there was a span of 12 bases. This chain uses TRBV12-3 or TRBV12-4 with TRBJ1-1; D perhaps matches TRBD1 (5 bases). The sequencing input was blood. This clonotype originated in a man under 40 in good health. This chain's CDR3 is CASKGGAAEAFF. The CDR3, as DNA: TGTGCCAGCAAGGGCGGGGCGGCTGAAGCTTTCTTT.